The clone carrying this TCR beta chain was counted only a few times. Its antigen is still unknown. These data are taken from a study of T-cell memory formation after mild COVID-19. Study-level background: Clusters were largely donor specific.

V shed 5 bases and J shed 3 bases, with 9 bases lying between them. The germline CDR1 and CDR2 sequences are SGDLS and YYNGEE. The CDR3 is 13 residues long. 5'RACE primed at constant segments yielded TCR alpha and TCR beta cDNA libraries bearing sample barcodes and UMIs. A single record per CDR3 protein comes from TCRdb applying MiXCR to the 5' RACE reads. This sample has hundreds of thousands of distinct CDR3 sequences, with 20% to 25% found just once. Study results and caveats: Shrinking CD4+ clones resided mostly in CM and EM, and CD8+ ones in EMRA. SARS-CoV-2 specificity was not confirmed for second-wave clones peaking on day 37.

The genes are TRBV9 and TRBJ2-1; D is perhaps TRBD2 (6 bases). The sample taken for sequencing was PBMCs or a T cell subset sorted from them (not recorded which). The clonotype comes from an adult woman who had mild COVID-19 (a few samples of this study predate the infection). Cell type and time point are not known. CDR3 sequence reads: CASSGLNYNEQFF. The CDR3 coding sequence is TGTGCCAGCAGTGGACTAAACTACAATGAGCAGTTCTTC.